This paragraph covers one TCR beta chain sequence. Recruits, aged roughly 18 to 90 years, lived in some 25 US areas. The study counted Cohort 3 donors as recovered given two negative PCRs, clearance, or symptom resolution. Trimming took 3 bases from V and 4 from J; bases not matched to a gene: 3. The CDR3 totals 13 residues. Germline assignment: CDR1 SGHNT and CDR2 YYREEE (reference sequence). This table comes from immunoSEQ multiplex PCR, and its TCRdb copy is limited to in-frame clones, with some not included. Counted here are about 220,000 clones, 82% occurring once; the ten biggest clones make up about 3.3%. The data belong to a study of blood T cell repertoires in COVID-19.

The V call is TRBV5-4, the J call TRBJ1-2; 7 bases fit TRBD1. The sequence derives from a woman aged 55-69 years who had recovered from COVID-19. The sequencing sample was made of PBMCs or T cells enriched from blood (not recorded which). The CDR3 nucleotides read TGTGCCAGCAGCTCGACAGGGATCTATGGCTACACCTTC. Its translation is CASSSTGIYGYTF.